This is a list of T cell receptor beta chains from one sample in a study of response to subunit inactivated influenza vaccine. TCRdb called the RT-PCR reads again in MiXCR, with one record for every CDR3 protein. Of just under 550,000 distinct CDR3 sequences listed, roughly 23% were seen once; the top ten hold 2.8%. The same data also contributed to another study, on T cells expressing NK-cell markers.

The material was CD4+ T cells sorted from PBMCs, obtained less than 13 days after vaccination. Receptors were obtained from a middle-aged man who received an inactivated influenza vaccine. CDR3s leave out the opening cysteine and the closing phenylalanine or tryptophan. A D gene is named only where the DNA matches it firmly. Expanded clones get a size class; other rows say once, few or many, or leave the size out.

V	J	D	size	CDR3
TRBV27	TRBJ2-7	.	many	ASRSLYEQY
TRBV6-2/TRBV6-3	TRBJ1-5	.	.	ASSYGEFNQPQH
TRBV29-1	TRBJ1-1	TRBD1	.	SVGSGGGTEAF
TRBV28	TRBJ1-5	.	.	ASSLPGREQPQH
TRBV5-5	TRBJ1-3	.	.	ASSLDHFSGNTIY
TRBV28	TRBJ1-4	.	few	AVRRGVFEKLF
TRBV9	TRBJ2-7	TRBD2	few	ASSVGSGDERGTYEQY
TRBV4-2	TRBJ2-5	.	few	ASSQGRDIQETQY
TRBV5-1	TRBJ2-3	TRBD2	.	ASSLVGGGSADTQY
TRBV5-1	TRBJ2-3	.	once	ASSLGILSTDTQY
TRBV20-1	TRBJ2-5	.	.	SAHQQPERETQY
TRBV28	TRBJ2-7	TRBD1	many	ASSRQGQGSYEQY
TRBV3-1	TRBJ2-7	.	few	ASSQGPRRYEQY
TRBV18	TRBJ2-1	TRBD2	.	ASLQTSGGHNEQF
TRBV7-2	TRBJ2-5	TRBD2	.	ASSLSSGLAETQY
TRBV5-8	TRBJ1-2	.	many	ASSYGWGLKKQGYT
TRBV5-1	TRBJ2-3	TRBD1	.	ASSPQGAIRTDTQY
TRBV5-1	TRBJ2-3	.	many	ASSFRIMSGPTTSTDTQY
TRBV7-9	TRBJ2-1	TRBD2	many	ASSLSSGGLYNEQF
TRBV2	TRBJ2-7	.	.	ASSHLQGRNPYEQY
TRBV10-3	TRBJ2-2	.	few	AISEENTGELF
TRBV11-2	TRBJ2-2	.	.	ASSLTVSNTGELF